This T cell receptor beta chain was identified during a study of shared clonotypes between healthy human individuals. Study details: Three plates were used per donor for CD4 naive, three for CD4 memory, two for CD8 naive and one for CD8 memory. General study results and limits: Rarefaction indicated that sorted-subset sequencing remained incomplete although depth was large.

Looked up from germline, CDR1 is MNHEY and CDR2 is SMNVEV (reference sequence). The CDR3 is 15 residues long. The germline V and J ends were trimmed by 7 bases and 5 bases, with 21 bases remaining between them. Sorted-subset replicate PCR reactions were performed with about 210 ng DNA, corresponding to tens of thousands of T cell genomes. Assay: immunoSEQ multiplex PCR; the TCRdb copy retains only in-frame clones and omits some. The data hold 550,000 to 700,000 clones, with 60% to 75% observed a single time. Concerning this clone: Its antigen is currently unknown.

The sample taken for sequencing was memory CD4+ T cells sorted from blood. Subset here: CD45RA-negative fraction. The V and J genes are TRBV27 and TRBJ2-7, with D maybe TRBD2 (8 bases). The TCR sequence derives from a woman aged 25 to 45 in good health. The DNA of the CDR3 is TGTGCCAGCACAACCGCCCGGGGGGGACAGCACGAGCAGTACTTC. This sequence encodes CASTTARGGQHEQYF.